A single sample is the source of the 12 T cell receptor beta chains below, sequenced in a study of shared clonotypes between healthy human individuals. This table comes from immunoSEQ multiplex PCR, and its TCRdb copy is limited to in-frame clones, with some not included. Of hundreds of thousands of clones listed, 80% to 95% are singletons. In the naive CD8 group, cells lacked CD45RO and were positively selected for CCR7, so terminally differentiated effector memory CD45RA+ cells were left out. Sequencing used naive CD8+ T cells sorted from blood. The receptors stem from a man younger than 40 in good health.

The J gene is TRBJ2-1, the V gene TRBV30; D is unclear. The CDR3 is 12 residues long. V lost 2 bases to trimming and J lost 4 bases, with 6 bases between them. Germline lookup yields CDR1 GTSNPN and CDR2 SVGIG (reference sequence). The CDR3 protein is CAWSTFYNEQFF. In DNA, the CDR3 is TGTGCCTGGAGTACCTTTTACAATGAGCAGTTCTTC.

The V and J genes are TRBV6-1 and TRBJ2-5, with 7 bases matching TRBD1. The length of the CDR3 is 14 residues. V shed 4 bases and J 5 bases; nucleotides not matched to a gene: 7. Germline CDR1 and CDR2: MNHNS and SASEGT. For the CDR3, the DNA is TGTGCCAGCAGTGTGACAGGGAGTCAGGAGACCCAGTACTTC. Protein product: CASSVTGSQETQYF.

The V gene is TRBV2, the J gene TRBJ2-7; D remains unclear. The CDR3 runs 13 residues. The V end lost 7 bases, the J end lost 4 bases, and 14 bases lay between the germline ends. From germline, CDR1 is SNHLY and CDR2 FYNNEI. The chain's CDR3 is CASTVVGGYEQYF. The CDR3 nucleotides read TGTGCCAGCACCGTGGTGGGTGGATACGAGCAGTACTTC.

The J gene is TRBJ2-5, the V gene TRBV4-1; weak D call: TRBD2 (7 bases). CDR3 length: 15 residues. V was pared by 4 bases and J by 1 base, with 13 bases between. Germline V gene data show CDR1 as MGHRA and CDR2 as YSYEKL. This chain's CDR3 is CASSRGGGVQETQYF. In DNA form, the CDR3 reads TGCGCCAGCAGCCGAGGGGGAGGGGTCCAAGAGACCCAGTACTTC.

This chain uses TRBV4-1 with TRBJ2-7, with 8 bases fitting TRBD2. The junction had 7 bases not matched to a gene; V was cut back by 2 bases and J by 4 bases. This CDR3 has 15 amino acids. Germline CDR1 reads MGHRA; CDR2 reads YSYEKL. The CDR3 coding sequence is TGCGCCAGCAGCCAAATCAAAAGCGGGAGTTACGAGCAGTACTTC. Translation gives CASSQIKSGSYEQYF.

The rearrangement joins TRBV5-1 to TRBJ2-1; D gene unclear. CDR1 and CDR2 (germline): SGHRS, YFSETQ. This CDR3 has 15 residues. V lost 3 bases and J 7 bases, leaving 17 bases between the germline ends. The DNA of the CDR3 is TGCGCCAGCAGCTCGGACCTAACCTTCGGGAATGAGCAGTTCTTC. It translates to CASSSDLTFGNEQFF.

This clone was detected only once. The gene calls are TRBV11-2 and TRBJ2-5; the D is unclear. With 2 bases removed from V and 1 base from J, the gap between germline ends came to 11 bases. The CDR3 has 15 amino acids. CDR1 is SGHAT, CDR2 FQNNGV, per germline. As DNA, the CDR3 is TGTGCCAGCAGCTTAAGGTCCCAACCCCAAGAGACCCAGTACTTC. Translation: CASSLRSQPQETQYF.

The chain employs TRBV28 and TRBJ1-1; TRBD1 matches at 8 bases. The germline V gene has CDR1 MDHEN and CDR2 SYDVKM. V was clipped by 2 bases and J by 3 bases; unmatched bases: 5. The CDR3 has 15 amino acids. CDR3 region: CASSLRRGQDTEAFF. The CDR3 DNA is TGTGCCAGCAGTTTACGGCGGGGACAGGACACTGAAGCTTTCTTT.

The V gene is TRBV15, the J gene TRBJ2-1; TRBD1 aligns across 7 bases. The V gene's germline CDR1 is LNHNV and CDR2 YYDKDF (reference sequence). The V and J ends lost 3 bases and 0 bases, in that order; junction bases with no gene match: 5. The CDR3 runs to 16 residues. CDR3 bases: TGTGCCACCAGCAGGATTGACAGGGACTCCTACAATGAGCAGTTCTTC. Protein: CATSRIDRDSYNEQFF.

The sample holds one count of this clone. The V gene is TRBV28, the J gene TRBJ2-2, with a weak D call TRBD2 (6 bases). The length of the CDR3 is 14 residues. Trimming took 3 bases from V and 3 from J, leaving 8 bases between them. Looked up from germline, CDR1 is MDHEN and CDR2 is SYDVKM. The CDR3 is CASSFGEDTGELFF. The DNA of the CDR3 is TGTGCCAGCAGTTTTGGGGAGGACACCGGGGAGCTGTTTTTT.

The genes are TRBV27 and TRBJ1-5, with a weak D call TRBD1 (5 bases). Germline lookup yields CDR1 MNHEY and CDR2 SMNVEV (reference sequence). The CDR3 length is 16 residues. The V end was cut by 5 bases, the J end by 6 bases, with 20 bases between. CDR3 in DNA: TGTGCCAGCAGTCTTTCCGGGACCCTTGGGGTTCAGCCCCAGCATTTT. Protein product: CASSLSGTLGVQPQHF.

V is TRBV7-9 and J is TRBJ1-2; 7 nucleotides line up with TRBD1. The CDR3 is made up of 16 amino acids. Trimming took 2 bases from V and 5 from J; bases not matched to a gene: 11. The germline V gene has CDR1 SEHNR and CDR2 FQNEAQ (reference sequence). The CDR3 loop reads CASSLPRGGADYGYTF. CDR3 in DNA: TGTGCCAGCAGCTTACCTAGAGGGGGCGCGGATTATGGCTACACCTTC.